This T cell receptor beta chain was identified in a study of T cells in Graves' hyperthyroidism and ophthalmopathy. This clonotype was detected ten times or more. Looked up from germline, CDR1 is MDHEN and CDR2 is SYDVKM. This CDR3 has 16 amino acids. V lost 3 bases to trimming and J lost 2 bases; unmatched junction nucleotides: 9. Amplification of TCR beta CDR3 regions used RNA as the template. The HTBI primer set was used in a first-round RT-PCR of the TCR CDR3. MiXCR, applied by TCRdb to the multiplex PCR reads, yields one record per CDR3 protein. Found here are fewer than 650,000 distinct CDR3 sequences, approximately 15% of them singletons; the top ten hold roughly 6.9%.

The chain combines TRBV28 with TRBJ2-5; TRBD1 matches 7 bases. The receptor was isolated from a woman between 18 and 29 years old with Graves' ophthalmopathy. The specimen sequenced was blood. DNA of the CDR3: TGTGCCAGCAGTTTGGCTTCCAGGACAGGTCAAGAGACCCAGTACTTC. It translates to CASSLASRTGQETQYF.